Shown below are 12 T cell receptor beta chains from a single sample sequenced in a study of identical twins. Via MiXCR, TCRdb re-called the 5' RACE reads, giving one row per CDR3 protein. Of 1.5 million or so distinct CDR3 sequences detected, around 29% appear once; the ten largest clones hold approximately 0.29%. The sample consisted of cord blood. These receptors were collected from a newborn girl in good health.

This clonotype was seen many times. The V call is TRBV6-1, the J call TRBJ1-2, with D possibly TRBD1 on 6 matching bases. Germline lookup yields CDR1 MNHNS and CDR2 SASEGT. CDR3 length equals 13 residues. The germline V and J ends were trimmed by 6 bases and 2 bases, with 10 bases remaining between them. The CDR3 region is CASRTGQNYGYTF. The CDR3, as DNA: TGTGCCAGCAGGACGGGACAAAACTATGGCTACACCTTC.

The chain couples TRBV9 to TRBJ1-2; D is ambiguous. From germline, CDR1 is SGDLS and CDR2 YYNGEE. With 0 bases removed from V and 7 bases from J, the gap between germline ends came to 13 bases. CDR3 size: 14 residues. CDR3 in DNA: TGTGCCAGCAGCGTAGTTACGGCGACTGTTGGCTACACCTTC. Protein sequence: CASSVVTATVGYTF.

The J gene is TRBJ2-3, the V gene TRBV4-1, with D unresolved. Trimming removed 4 bases at V and 1 base at J, with 12 bases between. Germline CDR1 MGHRA, CDR2 YSYEKL. The CDR3 has 15 amino acids. CDR3: CASSRANGGTDTQYF. The CDR3, as DNA: TGCGCCAGCAGCCGCGCAAACGGAGGCACAGATACGCAGTATTTT.

The chain combines TRBV5-1 with TRBJ1-1, with D possibly being TRBD1 (5 bases). The CDR3 extends over 14 amino acids. V was shortened by 1 base and J by 1 base, with 8 bases between the two germline ends. Germline V gives CDR1 SGHRS, CDR2 YFSETQ. The CDR3, as DNA: TGCGCCAGCAGCTTGTGGCAGGGGAACACTGAAGCTTTCTTT. Its protein product is CASSLWQGNTEAFF.

This clonotype has only one observation. A read error may account for a junction end that differs from germline. The chain is built from TRBV14 and TRBJ2-5, with 10 bases aligning to TRBD2. The end of the DNA is better explained by TRBJ2-7, so the J call may be wrong. The germline V gene encodes CDR1 SGHDN and CDR2 FVKESK. The CDR3 spans 15 residues. Here the CDR3 reads CAGSQDQLAGREQYF. The CDR3 DNA follows: TGTGCCGGCAGCCAAGATCAACTAGCGGGACGCGAGCAGTACTTC.

This clonotype was counted only a few times. The chain recombines TRBV5-6 with TRBJ2-2, with 11 bases lining up with TRBD1. The CDR3 spans 15 residues. J was trimmed by 6 bases and V by 9 bases; bases with no gene match: 10. CDR1 is SGHDT, CDR2 YYEEEE, per germline. The CDR3 region is CATKRDRGVAGELFF. CDR3 in DNA: TGTGCCACCAAGAGGGACAGGGGGGTAGCCGGGGAGCTGTTTTTT.

This clonotype was seen many times. V is TRBV7-2 and J is TRBJ1-4; 7 nucleotides line up with TRBD1. This CDR3 is built from 14 residues. The V gene's germline CDR1 is SGHTA and CDR2 FQGNSA. The ends lost 3 bases at V and 7 bases at J; junction bases unmatched: 5. Here the CDR3 reads CASSLGRGGEKLFF. CDR3 DNA sequence: TGTGCCAGCAGCTTGGGCAGGGGGGGTGAAAAACTGTTTTTT. Supplemented by reference TRBV7-2 and TRBJ1-4, the full variable domain reads GAGVSQSPSNKVTEKGKDVELRCDPISGHTALYWYRQSLGQGLEFLIYFQGNSAPDKSGLPSDRFSAERTGGSVSTLTIQRTQQEDSAVYLCASSLGRGGEKLFFGSGTQLSVL.

The rearrangement links TRBV20-1 to TRBJ2-7; 10 nucleotides match TRBD2. The J call may be wrong; the DNA end is better matched by TRBJ2-5. The CDR3 is 16 amino acids. In germline, CDR1 is DFQATT, CDR2 SNEGSKA (reference sequence). CDR3 sequence (DNA): TGCAGTGCTACCCGGACTAGCGGCAACCTGGGGGAGACCCAGTACTTC. Protein sequence: CSATRTSGNLGETQYF.

In this sample, this clonotype turned up a few times. The V gene is TRBV13, the J gene TRBJ2-5; TRBD2 matches 10 bases. Trimming cost V 3 bases and J 2 bases; bases outside gene matches: 6. The germline V gene has CDR1 PRHDT and CDR2 FYEKMQ (reference sequence). This CDR3 has 16 amino acids. The CDR3 loop is CASSFRRTSGQETQYF. The CDR3 DNA sequence: TGTGCCAGCAGCTTCCGCCGGACTAGCGGACAAGAGACCCAGTACTTC.

CDR3 nucleotide sequence: TGCAGTGCTAGTCACAACTACAATGAGCAGTTCTTC. It yields the protein CSASHNYNEQFF. The chain recombines TRBV20-1 with TRBJ2-1; D is uncertain. The V end lost 3 bases, the J end lost 3 bases, and 6 bases lay between the germline ends. In germline, CDR1 is DFQATT, CDR2 SNEGSKA (reference sequence). There are 12 residues in the CDR3.

The gene calls are TRBV4-1 and TRBJ1-5, with 8 bases matching TRBD1. CDR1 MGHRA and CDR2 YSYEKL come from the germline V gene. J was trimmed by 6 bases and V by 2 bases; bases with no gene match: 0. The CDR3 spans 13 residues. The DNA of the CDR3 is TGCGCCAGCAGCCAACAGGGGGCTCAGCCCCAGCATTTT. It specifies CASSQQGAQPQHF.

This clonotype turned up a few times. The V and J genes are TRBV7-2 and TRBJ2-7; D unresolved. The CDR3 loop spans 12 amino acids. CDR1 is SGHTA and CDR2 is FQGNSA in the germline V gene. The V end was cut by 1 base, the J end by 5 bases, with 6 bases between. The CDR3 sequence is CASSLVRHEQYF. The CDR3 DNA reads TGTGCCAGCAGCTTAGTTCGGCACGAGCAGTACTTC.